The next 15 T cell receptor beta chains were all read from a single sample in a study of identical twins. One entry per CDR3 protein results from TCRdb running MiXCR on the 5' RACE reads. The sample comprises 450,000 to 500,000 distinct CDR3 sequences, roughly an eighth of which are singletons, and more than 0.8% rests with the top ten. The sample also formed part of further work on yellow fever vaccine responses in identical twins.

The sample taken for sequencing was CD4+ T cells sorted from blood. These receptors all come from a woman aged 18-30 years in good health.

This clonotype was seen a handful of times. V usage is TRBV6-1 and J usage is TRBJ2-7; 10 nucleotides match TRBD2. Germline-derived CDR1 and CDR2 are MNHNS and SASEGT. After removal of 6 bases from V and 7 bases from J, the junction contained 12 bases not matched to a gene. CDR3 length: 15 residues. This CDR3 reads CASSPSGSSPWEQYF. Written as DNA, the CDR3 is TGTGCCAGCAGCCCTAGCGGGAGTTCTCCTTGGGAGCAGTACTTC.

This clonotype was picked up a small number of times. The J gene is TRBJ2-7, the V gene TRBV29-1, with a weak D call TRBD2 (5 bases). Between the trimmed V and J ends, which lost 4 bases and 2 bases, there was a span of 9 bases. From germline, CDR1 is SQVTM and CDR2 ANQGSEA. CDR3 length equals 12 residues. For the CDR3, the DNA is TGCAGCGTTGCGGGGAACCCCTACGAGCAGTACTTC. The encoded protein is CSVAGNPYEQYF.

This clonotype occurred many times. The CDR3: CASSGTSGLNEQFF. CDR3 bases: TGTGCCAGCAGTGGGACTAGCGGGCTTAATGAGCAGTTCTTC. This chain links TRBV2 with TRBJ2-1; the match to TRBD2 covers 11 bases. The length of the CDR3 is 14 residues. Germline values: CDR1 SNHLY, CDR2 FYNNEI. The trim removed 4 bases at V and 7 bases at J, leaving 3 bases unmatched.

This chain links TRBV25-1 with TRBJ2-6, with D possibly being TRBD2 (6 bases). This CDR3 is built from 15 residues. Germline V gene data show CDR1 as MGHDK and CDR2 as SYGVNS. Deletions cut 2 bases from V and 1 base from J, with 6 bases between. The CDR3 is CASSEGGSGANVLTF. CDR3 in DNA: TGTGCCAGCAGTGAAGGGGGGTCTGGGGCCAACGTCCTGACTTTC.

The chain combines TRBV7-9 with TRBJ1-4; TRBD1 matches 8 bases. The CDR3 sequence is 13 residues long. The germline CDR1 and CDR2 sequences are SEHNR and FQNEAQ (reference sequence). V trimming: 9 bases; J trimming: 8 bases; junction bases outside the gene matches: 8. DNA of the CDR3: TGTGCCAGGGTGTGCAGGGGGCACGAAAAACTGTTTTTT. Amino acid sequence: CARVCRGHEKLFF. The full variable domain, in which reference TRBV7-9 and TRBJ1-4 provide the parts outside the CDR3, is DTGVSQNPRHKITKRGQNVTFRCDPISEHNRLYWYRQTLGQGPEFLTYFQNEAQLEKSRLLSDRFSAERPKGSFSTLEIQRTEQGDSAMYLCARVCRGHEKLFFGSGTQLSVL.

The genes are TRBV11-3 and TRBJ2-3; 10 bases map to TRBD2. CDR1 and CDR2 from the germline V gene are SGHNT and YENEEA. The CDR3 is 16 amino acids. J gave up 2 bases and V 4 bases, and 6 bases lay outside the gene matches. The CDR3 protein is CASSSRTSGATDTQYF. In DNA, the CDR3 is TGTGCCAGCAGCTCTCGAACTAGCGGGGCCACAGATACGCAGTATTTT. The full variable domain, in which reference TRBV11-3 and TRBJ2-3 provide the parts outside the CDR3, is EAGVVQSPRYKIIEKKQPVAFWCNPISGHNTLYWYLQNLGQGPELLIRYENEEAVDDSQLPKDRFSAERLKGVDSTLKIQPAELGDSAVYLCASSSRTSGATDTQYFGPGTRLTVL.

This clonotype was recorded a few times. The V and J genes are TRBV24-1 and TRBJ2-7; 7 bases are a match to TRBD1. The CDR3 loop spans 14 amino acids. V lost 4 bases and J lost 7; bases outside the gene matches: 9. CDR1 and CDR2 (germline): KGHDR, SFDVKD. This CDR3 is CATSDGQVFGEQYF. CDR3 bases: TGTGCCACCAGTGACGGACAGGTTTTTGGGGAGCAGTACTTC.

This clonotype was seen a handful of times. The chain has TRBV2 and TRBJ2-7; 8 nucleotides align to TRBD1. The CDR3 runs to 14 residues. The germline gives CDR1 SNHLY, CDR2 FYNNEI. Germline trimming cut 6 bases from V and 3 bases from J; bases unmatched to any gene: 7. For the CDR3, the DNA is TGTGCCAGCAGCAGGACAGGGCCCCTCTACGAGCAGTACTTC. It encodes CASSRTGPLYEQYF.

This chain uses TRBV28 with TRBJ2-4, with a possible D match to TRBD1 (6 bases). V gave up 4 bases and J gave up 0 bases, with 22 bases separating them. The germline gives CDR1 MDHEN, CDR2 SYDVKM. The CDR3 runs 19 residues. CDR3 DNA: TGTGCCAGCAGTTATATTTTGGGGGCGGCAAGACTAGCCAAAAACATTCAGTACTTC. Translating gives CASSYILGAARLAKNIQYF.

The DNA of the CDR3 is TGTGCCAGCAGCACCACAGTTAACTATGGCTACACCTTC. Its protein product is CASSTTVNYGYTF. The chain links TRBV6-1 to TRBJ1-2; no firm D call. Trimming removed 6 bases at V and 1 base at J, with 9 bases between. Per the germline V gene, CDR1 is MNHNS and CDR2 is SASEGT. This CDR3 has 13 amino acids.

The CDR3 bases are TGTGCCAGCTCACCCCTGTTTGGGGGGGGCCAAGATACGCAGTATTTT. This translates into CASSPLFGGGQDTQYF. This chain links TRBV18 with TRBJ2-3, with D maybe TRBD2 (7 bases). CDR1 is KGHSH and CDR2 is LQKENI in the germline V gene. The CDR3 is 16 residues long. The V and J ends lost 3 bases and 5 bases respectively, with 18 bases between them. Looking up the rest from reference TRBV18 and TRBJ2-3 gives the full variable domain: NAGVMQNPRHLVRRRGQEARLRCSPMKGHSHVYWYRQLPEEGLKFMVYLQKENIIDESGMPKERFSAEFPKEGPSILRIQQVVRGDSAAYFCASSPLFGGGQDTQYFGPGTRLTVL.

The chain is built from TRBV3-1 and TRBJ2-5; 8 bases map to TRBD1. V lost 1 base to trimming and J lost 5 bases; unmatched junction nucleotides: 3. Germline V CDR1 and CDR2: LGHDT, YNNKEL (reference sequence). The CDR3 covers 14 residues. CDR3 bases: TGTGCCAGCAGCCAAGCAGGGGGCCGGGAGACCCAGTACTTC. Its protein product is CASSQAGGRETQYF.

Here the CDR3 reads CASSFYGTGLTEQYF. The CDR3 coding sequence is TGTGCCAGCAGTTTTTACGGGACAGGTTTGACGGAGCAGTACTTC. The chain couples TRBV28 to TRBJ2-7; the match to TRBD1 covers 8 bases. There are 15 residues in the CDR3. Germline V gives CDR1 MDHEN, CDR2 SYDVKM. The trim removed 3 bases at V and 7 bases at J, leaving 11 bases unmatched.

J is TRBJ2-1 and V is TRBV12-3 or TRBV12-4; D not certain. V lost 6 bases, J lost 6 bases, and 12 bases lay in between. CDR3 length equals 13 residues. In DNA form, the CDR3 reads TGTGCCAGCAGGGGATCCAAAATCAATGAGCAGTTCTTC. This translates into CASRGSKINEQFF.

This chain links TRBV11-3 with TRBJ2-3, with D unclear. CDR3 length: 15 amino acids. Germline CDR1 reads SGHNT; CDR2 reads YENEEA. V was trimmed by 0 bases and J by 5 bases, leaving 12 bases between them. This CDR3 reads CASSLEARQGDTQYF. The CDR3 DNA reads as TGTGCCAGCAGCTTAGAGGCTAGGCAAGGAGATACGCAGTATTTT.